This TCR beta chain comes out of a study of blood T cell repertoires in COVID-19. For the study at large: Acute and convalescent COVID-19 specimens originated in the United States, Italy and Spain.

Germline V lookup: CDR1 MNHEY, CDR2 SVGEGT. Between the trimmed V and J ends, which lost 2 bases and 7 bases, there was a span of 8 bases. The CDR3 loop spans 13 amino acids. Libraries were prepared by immunoSEQ multiplex PCR; TCRdb keeps only in-frame clonotypes and omits some of them. The table has 130,000 to 150,000 clones, about 84% seen once. The chain uses TRBV6-2 or TRBV6-3 and TRBJ2-2; D may be TRBD2 (6 bases). Specimen: peripheral blood. The origin of this receptor is a man aged 55 to 70 with active or convalescent COVID-19. DNA of the CDR3: TGTGCCAGCAGTTACGGGGACTTCGGGGAGCTGTTTTTT. Amino acids: CASSYGDFGELFF.